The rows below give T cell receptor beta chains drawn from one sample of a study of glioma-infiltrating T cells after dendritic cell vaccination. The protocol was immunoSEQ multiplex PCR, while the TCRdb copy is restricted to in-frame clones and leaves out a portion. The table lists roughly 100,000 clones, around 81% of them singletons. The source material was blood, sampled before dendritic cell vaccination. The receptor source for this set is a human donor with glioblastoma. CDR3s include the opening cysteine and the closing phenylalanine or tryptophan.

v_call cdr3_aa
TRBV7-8 CASSLGRAGIFTEAFF
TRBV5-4 CASSLAPGFKEKLFF
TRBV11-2 CASSLGSGWSTF
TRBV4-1 CASSQDNPGGVGGETQYF
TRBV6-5 CASSYEHSVGLRLFF
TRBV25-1 CASSEHGPSGYTF
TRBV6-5 CASSGQGANYGYTF
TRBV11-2 CASSLGTQGVDTEAFF
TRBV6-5 CASGQGSEETQYF
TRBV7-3 CASSLQGADNYGYTF
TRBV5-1 CASSLASWGHVETQYF
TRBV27 CASSLYRGNSYNSPLHF
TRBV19 CASSNGGGSYEQYF
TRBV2 CASKESGGPEVATQYF
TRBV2 CASLEAGTGAWEQYF
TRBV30 CAWSVGLPRWGRLYNEQFF
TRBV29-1 CSVVLTGGYGYTF
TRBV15 CATSRDLAGVPEFF
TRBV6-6 CASKIPGVASNQPQHF
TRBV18 CASSPRGLTGELFF
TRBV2 CADGTGIGYTF
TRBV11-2 CASSRTGSNQPQHF
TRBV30 CASLFRENYGYTF
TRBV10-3 CAIRSIRRGNYGYTF
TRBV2 CASSPPGQGFRTGELFF
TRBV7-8 CASSLEVRGISVTEAFF
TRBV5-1 CASSFFSGNTIYF
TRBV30 CAWELGTDTQYF
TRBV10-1 CASSPVPGSYEQYF
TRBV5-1 CASSLGASGGPISYEQYF
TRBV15 CATSTRGYTEAFF
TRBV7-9 CASSPRTGADTGELFF
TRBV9 CASSLDSANEKLFF
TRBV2 CASSEAQEYGYTF
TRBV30 CAWSRRGDQPQHF
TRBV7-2 CASSPTSGYITDTQYF
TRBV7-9 CASSPDSSGSNQPQHF
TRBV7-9 CASSLGTGGDGYEQYF
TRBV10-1 CASSPSGNSPLHF
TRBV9 CASSHAQGLQETQYF
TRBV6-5 CASSEEHTDTQYF
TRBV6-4 CASSPQGGTDTQYF
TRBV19 CASSLNRGWNTEAFF
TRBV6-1 CASSGSLAGEYQETQYF
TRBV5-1 CASSLDADYEQYF
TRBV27 CASERGPPYNEQFF
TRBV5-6 CASSLYRGRTGELFF
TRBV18 CASSPNRATEAFF
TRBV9 CASSAGTGDYGYTF
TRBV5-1 CASSFPGENSPLHF
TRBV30 CAWSVGAGDSPLHF
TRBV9 CASSVVASADTGELFF
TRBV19 CASSILVRSSGNTIYF
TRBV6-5 CASSYSRQILNPEAFF
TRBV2 CSQRGSWYGYTF
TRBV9 CASSVVQREQGCRNEQFF
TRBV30 CAWSNHGQGDSLEQYF